The TCR beta chain described here comes from a study of post-analysis software for immune sequencing data. Unique molecular identifiers had been added to the TCR beta cDNA libraries. TCRdb fed the PCR reads into MiXCR, producing one record per CDR3 protein. The profile covers 450,000 to 700,000 distinct CDR3 sequences, with roughly 47% appearing a single time and about 1.8% taken by the ten largest. The V and J ends lost 5 bases and 1 base respectively, with 11 bases between them. CDR1 and CDR2 (germline): SGHNT, YENEEA. This CDR3 is built from 14 residues. Regarding the study as a whole: Comparison of patients with controls showed about 5 TRBV segments more frequent in patients, TRBV5-6, TRBV5-1 and TRBV20-1 among them. Significantly decreased normalized Chao1 diversity was recorded for multiple sclerosis patients relative to controls.

On this clonotype itself: Its antigen remains unidentified.

The receptor was isolated from a girl aged 10 to 17 with multiple sclerosis. The sample comprised blood. The chain combines TRBV11-3 with TRBJ1-2; unclear D gene. In nucleotides, the CDR3 is TGTGCCAGCAGCCTCCACTCAGTTAACTATGGCTACACCTTC. Translated, it gives CASSLHSVNYGYTF.